This TCR beta chain is drawn from a study of post-analysis software for immune sequencing data. Study summary: Relapsing-remitting, secondary progressive and progressive-relapsing forms made up the multiple sclerosis disease courses.

The TCR beta cDNA libraries contained unique molecular identifiers. MiXCR, run by TCRdb on the PCR reads, gives a single entry per CDR3 protein. The repertoire has about 620,000 distinct CDR3 sequences, around 47% of them found once; the top ten carry roughly 1.8%. Regarding the study as a whole: Controls significantly exceeded multiple sclerosis patients in normalized Chao1 diversity. Patients carried roughly 5 TRBV segments more frequently than controls did, and TRBV5-6, TRBV5-1 and TRBV20-1 were among them.

Concerning this clonotype itself: Its antigen is still unknown.

V lost 8 bases, J lost 7 bases, and 12 bases stayed unmatched. This CDR3 spans 14 amino acids. The TCR sequence derives from a girl under 18 with multiple sclerosis. The specimen was blood. The rearrangement joins TRBV12-3 or TRBV12-4 to TRBJ2-3; 7 bases line up with TRBD2. Written as DNA, the CDR3 is TGTGCCAGCCGTACCCTAGCGGCCCCGAATACGCAGTATTTT. As protein: CASRTLAAPNTQYF.